This TCR beta chain was found in a study of cytomegalovirus exposure and HLA in healthy donors. The germline CDR1 and CDR2 sequences are MNHNS and SASEGT. The ends were cut back, 2 bases at V and 10 bases at J, with 17 bases in the middle. This CDR3 has 15 residues. Findings of the study overall: Reports indicate that TCR beta sequences accurately predicted the HLA-A and HLA-B alleles of most subjects. In vitro testing confirmed three CMV-associated chains as specific for CMV antigens. Later analysis identified several of the most significant clusters that appeared linked to common viral pathogens.

In its sample, this clone is medium-sized. Its antigen remains unknown. Vbeta (60) and Jbeta (13) primers were used in the PCR. The method was immunoSEQ multiplex PCR; TCRdb's version includes in-frame clones alone and lacks a portion of them. The sample has tens of thousands of clones; about 82% are singletons. Sequenced sample: PBMCs. The V call is TRBV6-1, the J call TRBJ1-4, with D possibly TRBD1 on 6 matching bases. This clonotype was obtained from a man aged 30-40 years in good health and CMV-seronegative. The CDR3 region has the DNA TGTGCCAGCAGTGAAATGGCGGGGGAAGGGGGAAAACTGTTTTTT. Its translation is CASSEMAGEGGKLFF.